This T cell receptor beta chain was sequenced during a study of T cells after yellow fever vaccination. This clonotype showed up many times. Its antigen is undetermined. 5'RACE template switching produced TCR cDNA carrying a universal primer site and UMIs. TCRdb re-called the 5' RACE reads through MiXCR, storing one row per CDR3 protein. The sample records about 63,000 distinct CDR3 sequences, 6.5% to 8% being singletons. Broader study findings: A minor fraction of clonotypes spanned both CD4 and CD8 compartments.

V was pared by 6 bases and J by 7 bases, with 12 bases between. The CDR3 consists of 11 residues. Germline loops: CDR1 DFQATT, CDR2 SNEGSKA (reference sequence). This rearrangement joins TRBV20-1 to TRBJ2-5; no firm D call. This sequence was found in a man under 40 who received the YFV17D yellow fever vaccine. The material sequenced was CD8+ T cells sorted from PBMCs, taken 15 days after the yellow fever booster vaccination. The CDR3 bases are TGCAGTGCCTCACTCTTAGGGACCCAGTACTTC. It encodes CSASLLGTQYF.